This T cell receptor beta chain was sequenced for a study of blood T cell repertoires in COVID-19. Background on the study: COVID-19 samples, acute and convalescent, were from the United States, Italy and Spain. PBMCs, B-cell-depleted T cells, or T cells provided the cDNA or gDNA that made up the material.

Repertoires were generated with immunoSEQ multiplex PCR, while TCRdb's copy carries only in-frame clones and drops some. The table records about 220,000 clones, 75% to 85% of them present only once. The CDR3 runs to 12 residues. The ends were cut back, 6 bases at V and 6 bases at J, with 9 bases in the middle. The Seattle patients, enrolled during active infection, were followed longitudinally. The source material was peripheral blood. This sequence joins TRBV12-3 or TRBV12-4 and TRBJ1-5; TRBD1 might be the D (5 bases). The receptor was isolated from a woman aged 65 to 85 with COVID-19, enrolled during active disease. CDR3 amino acids: CASRDSLQPQHF. CDR3 nucleotide sequence: TGTGCCAGCAGAGACAGCCTTCAGCCCCAGCATTTT.